Described below is a single TCR beta chain sequence and its context. This clonotype showed up just once. The target of this receptor is not known. It has no much larger one-base neighbor in the sample; base qualities were not kept. Single-read evidence is weak. CDR1 SEHNR and CDR2 FQNEAQ are derived from the germline V gene (reference sequence). V is pared back by 7 bases and J by 0 bases, with 10 bases lying between the germline termini. Including cysteine and phenylalanine, the CDR3 has 14 amino acids. Only CDR3 DNA is held: 42 bases, read in frame from base 1. The sample is drawn from a study of T cells in Graves' hyperthyroidism and ophthalmopathy (dated 2019 in TCRdb). Turning to the overall study: Peripheral blood was collected at initial diagnosis, before any treatment. To identify TCR V-J signatures that set the groups apart, the researchers used a discovery cohort of about a hundred patients, made up of 40 to 45 with Graves' ophthalmopathy and 57 with stable Graves' hyperthyroidism. Prospective prediction of ophthalmopathy was tested in an independent validation cohort consisting of 18 hyperthyroidism patients and some 16 patients who later progressed to ophthalmopathy. In about 6 Graves' hyperthyroidism patients, the study also compared T-cell repertoires from thyroid tissue with T-cell repertoires from blood. Following sampling, methimazole starting at 30 mg daily was given to hyperthyroidism patients, and high-dose intravenous methylprednisolone was given to ophthalmopathy patients. The paper describes TCR Vbeta CDR3 sequencing of about 140 peripheral blood samples, made up of under 50 ophthalmopathy patients, 70 to 75 hyperthyroidism patients and some 17 progressor patients. The 80 to 100 discovery patients were randomly divided into training and test sets at a 7:3 ratio. Overall study outcomes, separate from this receptor: During validation, the model predicted progression to ophthalmopathy a median of approximately 7 months ahead of onset, with around 70% sensitivity and 72% to 80% specificity. No statistical method was used to set the sample size in advance, and investigators knew the group allocation. Most expanded thyroid clonotypes (frequency above 0.001) were also detected in blood, a finding suggesting that blood repertoires may reflect thyroid immune responses. In cross-validation, a model built on a 13 V-J signature told ophthalmopathy apart from stable hyperthyroidism with 85% to 90% sensitivity and approximately 81% specificity, and in testing the same model reached 80%/75%.

A patient counted as having stable Graves' hyperthyroidism if no progression to ophthalmopathy occurred over 18 months of follow-up. Hyperthyroidism patients were newly diagnosed, had a disease duration of under 2 months, and were aged 18 to 65 years. Patients with uncontrolled infections, other autoimmune diseases, pregnancy or lactation were excluded. Diagnoses relied on clinical symptoms, serum thyroxine and TRAb, thyroid ultrasound and orbital computed tomography. Ficoll-Paque density gradient centrifugation was used to isolate PBMCs from about 10 ml of fresh peripheral blood. Total RNA was extracted with Trizol reagent, and quality was checked on an Agilent 2100 Bioanalyzer. TCR beta CDR3 regions were amplified from RNA transcripts. The TCR CDR3 was subjected to a first round of RT-PCR using the HTBI primer set and the Qiagen OneStep RT-PCR kit. Libraries were constructed in a second round of multiplex PCR, after which size selection and purification were performed. The libraries were sequenced on an Illumina HiSeq2000 using paired-end 100 bp reads. From the authors' description of their analysis: SOAPnuke was used to process the raw data, removing reads that contained adapters or uncalled bases, had a mean Phred below 15, or lacked an exact match to the constant primer or identifier. High-quality paired reads were merged with COPE v1.2.5, and unique nucleotide sequences were defined as clonotypes. MiTCR v1.1 was used to align the clonotypes against IMGT TRBV, TRBD and TRBJ reference segments. The analysis was restricted to V-J combinations with a frequency above 0.0001, which together covered just over 98% of the repertoires. The TCS score was defined as F50 (clonal expansion) divided by E x V (chaos), with BLOSUM62-based TCRdist calculated between CDR3 peptides within each V-J. Welch's t-statistics and random forest reduced fewer than 550 V-J features to under 15, which were used in a naive Bayes classifier (R e1071). The similarity between thyroid and blood repertoires was quantified using the Morisita-Horn index. The public reads were reprocessed in TCRdb via fastp at Q25 and MiXCR, keeping in-frame beta chains. CDR3 protein duplicates are merged, each entry listing the most common genes and DNA. TCRdb, not the authors, supplied the V and J calls. The sample table lists over 700,000 distinct CDR3 sequences, 38% of them with a count of one. The ten largest account for more than 7% of the sample.

The TCR originated in a man in his late teens or twenties with Graves' hyperthyroidism. This sequence uses TRBV7-9 and TRBJ1-5; the D gene cannot be resolved reliably. Material for sequencing was blood. The DNA is TGTGCCAGCAAGGGCCCCAATAGCAATCAGCCCCAGCATTTT. The resulting protein is CASKGPNSNQPQHF.